The entry below describes one T cell receptor (beta chain). No cognate antigen has been identified for it. No quality values exist for individual bases; no much larger clone is one base distant. The entry originates in a study of blood T cell repertoires in COVID-19 (dated by TCRdb to the early 2020s). Background on the whole study: Samples covering the acute and convalescent phases of COVID-19 were provided by collaborators in the United States, Italy and Spain. The material from the prospective study consisted of cDNA or gDNA derived from T cells, B-cell-depleted T cells, or PBMCs. Deeply sampled blood TCRbeta repertoires from subjects exposed to, actively infected with, or recovered from COVID-19 were included in the dataset. The repertoires were released in a freely available public database intended as a resource for research on the immune response to SARS-CoV-2. Samples came from the ongoing ImmuneRACE study (first 160 participants) plus 1,254 subjects from 6 global collaborators. The sample metadata nearly always contained a de-identified subject ID, COVID-19 status, age in years and sex. Where HLA class I and class II types were available, the types were taken from metadata supplied by the sample provider, not from assay-based typing.

On the study overall, not on this receptor specifically: The quantity of clinical and demographic metadata differed by source and by participant and was supplied without curation.

Participants in the prospective study were aged about 18 to 95 years, lived in about two dozen United States geographic areas, and enrolled through a virtual design. In the prospective study, participants were assigned to cohorts based on the clinical history participants reported in a screening survey and a study questionnaire. For ImmuneRACE Cohort 3, a participant was defined as recovered based on two consecutive negative NP/OP PCR tests, clearance by a healthcare professional, or resolution of symptoms. In the prospective study, mobile phlebotomists collected whole blood, serum and a nasopharyngeal or oropharyngeal swab from each participant. Additional blood draws and questionnaires over an approximately 2-month period could optionally be provided by prospective study participants. Before DNA extraction, prospective study blood samples were shipped either frozen or at room temperature. The immunoSEQ Assay, a bias-controlled multiplex PCR, was used to amplify TCRbeta CDR3 regions from genomic DNA. The authors' pipeline ran thus. The number of nucleated cells in each sample was estimated from the amplification of reference gene primers within the assay. Sequence reads were collapsed and filtered to measure the absolute abundance of every unique TCRbeta CDR3 rearrangement. For each sample, productive Simpson clonality was calculated by taking the square root of Simpson's diversity index across productive rearrangements. TCRdb carries this immuneACCESS record with in-frame sequences only. Its versions omit some clonotypes, under half of them owing to an unresolved V gene in the studies checked, with the rest unexplained. That table furnishes V, J and clone size, whereas the DNA furnished D and trimming. The sample yields approximately 200,000 clones; roughly 85% were counted once. The top ten clones comprise around a sixth of the sample.

Trimming accounts for 1 base at V and 4 bases at J, while the number of junction bases matched to no gene is 3. The CDR3 spans 15 residues, from the cysteine through the phenylalanine. The kept DNA is CDR3 alone, 45 bases in frame from the first base. The germline V gene yields MGHRA for CDR1 and YSYEKL for CDR2. The V and J segments used are TRBV4-1 and TRBJ2-1, with TRBD2 matching 8 junction bases. The sequencing sample was made of PBMCs or T cells enriched from blood (not recorded which). This receptor was obtained from a man aged 35 to 55 who had recovered from COVID-19. Read as DNA, the sequence is TGCGCCAGCAGCCAAGGGACTAGCCGATACAATGAGCAGTTCTTC. Translated, it reads CASSQGTSRYNEQFF.